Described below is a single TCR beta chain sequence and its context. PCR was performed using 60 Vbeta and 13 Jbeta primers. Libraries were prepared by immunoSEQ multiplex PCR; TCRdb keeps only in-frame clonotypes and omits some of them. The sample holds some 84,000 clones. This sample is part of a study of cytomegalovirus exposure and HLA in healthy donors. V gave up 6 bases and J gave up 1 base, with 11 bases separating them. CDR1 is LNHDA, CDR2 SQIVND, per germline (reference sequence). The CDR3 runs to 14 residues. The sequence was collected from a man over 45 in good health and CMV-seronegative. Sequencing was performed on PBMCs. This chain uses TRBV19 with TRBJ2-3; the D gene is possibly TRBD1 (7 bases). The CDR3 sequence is CASRVRGGTDTQYF. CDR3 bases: TGTGCCAGTAGGGTCAGGGGGGGCACAGATACGCAGTATTTT.